A selection of T cell receptor beta chains follows, all from one sample in a study of CD8+ T cells in alopecia areata. This table comes from immunoSEQ multiplex PCR, and its TCRdb copy is limited to in-frame clones, with some not included. Found here are approximately 91,000 clones, about 40% of them singletons; the top ten hold about 0.79%. Sequenced: CD4+ T cells sorted from blood. The receptors come from a human donor with alopecia areata. Both conserved end residues are part of each CDR3. The D gene is left open where the match is weak. Clone size appears in some rows only: once, few, many, or a class for an expanded clone.

CDR3	DNA	size	V	J	D
CSVEDRDTYGYTF	TGCAGCGTTGAAGATCGGGACACCTATGGCTACACCTTC	.	TRBV29-1	TRBJ1-2	.
CASSLVAGAGAEKLFF	TGTGCCAGCAGCTTAGTCGCGGGCGCAGGTGCTGAAAAACTGTTTTTT	.	TRBV7-2	TRBJ1-4	.
CASSYVVGTGDHEQYF	TGTGCCAGCAGTTATGTGGTTGGGACAGGGGACCACGAGCAGTACTTC	.	TRBV28	TRBJ2-7	TRBD1
CSVEEAIGAFF	TGCAGCGTTGAAGAAGCGATAGGAGCTTTCTTT	.	TRBV29-1	TRBJ1-1	.
CASSPSTDTQYF	TGTGCCAGCTCACCTAGCACAGATACGCAGTATTTT	.	TRBV18	TRBJ2-3	.
CACTRQGRETQYF	TGTGCCTGTACTAGACAGGGGCGGGAGACCCAGTACTTC	.	TRBV30	TRBJ2-5	TRBD1
CSVDRAMKTQYF	TGCAGCGTCGACAGGGCGATGAAGACCCAGTACTTC	few	TRBV29-1	TRBJ2-5	TRBD1
CAWNLEDQPQHF	TGTGCCTGGAACCTCGAGGATCAGCCCCAGCATTTT	.	TRBV30	TRBJ1-5	.
CAWSKGAPDNEQFF	TGTGCCTGGAGTAAGGGCGCCCCGGACAATGAGCAGTTCTTC	.	TRBV30	TRBJ2-1	.
CASNRQGGTYEQYF	TGTGCCAGCAACCGACAGGGGGGGACCTACGAGCAGTACTTC	.	TRBV11-2	TRBJ2-7	TRBD1
CASRGGSPLTDTQYF	TGTGCCAGCAGAGGGGGATCGCCGTTGACAGATACGCAGTATTTT	.	TRBV2	TRBJ2-3	.
CASSLTLQETQYF	TGCGCCAGCAGCTTGACACTCCAAGAGACCCAGTACTTC	few	TRBV5-1	TRBJ2-5	.
CSVATGANTEAFF	TGCAGCGTTGCCACAGGGGCTAACACTGAAGCTTTCTTT	few	TRBV29-1	TRBJ1-1	TRBD1
CASSYRGPLHF	TGTGCCAGCAGTTACAGGGGTCCCCTCCACTTT	.	TRBV28	TRBJ1-6	TRBD1